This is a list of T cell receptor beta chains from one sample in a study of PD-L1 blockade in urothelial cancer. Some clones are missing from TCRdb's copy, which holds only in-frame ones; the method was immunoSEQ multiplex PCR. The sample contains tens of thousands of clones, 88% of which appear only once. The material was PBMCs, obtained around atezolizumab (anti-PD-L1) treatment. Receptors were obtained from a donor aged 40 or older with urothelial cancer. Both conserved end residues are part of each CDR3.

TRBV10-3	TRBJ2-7	CATRRGLDTYEQYF
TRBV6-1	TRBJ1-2	CASSDDPAEGVYGYTF
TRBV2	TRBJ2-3	CASRDRRHTQYF
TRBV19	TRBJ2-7	CASRQMGQGSSYEQYF
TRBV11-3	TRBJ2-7	CASSLWAQSDEQYF
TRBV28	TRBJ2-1	CASSSPTSGNNEQFF
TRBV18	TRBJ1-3	CASSPVTGDHSGNTIYF
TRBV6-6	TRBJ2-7	CASSYFSRGTYEQYF
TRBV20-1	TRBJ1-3	CSAPSGNTIYF
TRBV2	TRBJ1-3	CASSGRTGASGNTIYF
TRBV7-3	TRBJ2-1	CASSLAGQSSYNEQFF
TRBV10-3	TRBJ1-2	CAISGREVEGYTF
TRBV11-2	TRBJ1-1	CASSKGGVGTEAFF
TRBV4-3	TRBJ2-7	CASSPGTSDSYEQYF
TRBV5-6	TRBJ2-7	CASSPTDYTYEQYF
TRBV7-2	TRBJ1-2	CASSRGQSHGYTF
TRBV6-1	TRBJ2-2	CASSESSTGELFF
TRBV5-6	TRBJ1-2	CASSTDDLGANYGYTF
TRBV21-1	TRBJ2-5	CASSKGASGRVQETQYF
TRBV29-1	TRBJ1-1	CSGARQGNTEAFF
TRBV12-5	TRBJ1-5	CASGLSTAPLGNQPQHF
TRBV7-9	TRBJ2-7	CASSSPHRVGEQYF
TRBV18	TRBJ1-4	CASSPPGADNEKLFF
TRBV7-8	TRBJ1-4	CASSPTPGEANEKLFF
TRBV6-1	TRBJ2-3	CATSDSISSTDTQYF
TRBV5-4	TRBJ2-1	CASSTLAGAPSSYNEQFF
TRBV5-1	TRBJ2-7	CASSLVGLAYEQYF